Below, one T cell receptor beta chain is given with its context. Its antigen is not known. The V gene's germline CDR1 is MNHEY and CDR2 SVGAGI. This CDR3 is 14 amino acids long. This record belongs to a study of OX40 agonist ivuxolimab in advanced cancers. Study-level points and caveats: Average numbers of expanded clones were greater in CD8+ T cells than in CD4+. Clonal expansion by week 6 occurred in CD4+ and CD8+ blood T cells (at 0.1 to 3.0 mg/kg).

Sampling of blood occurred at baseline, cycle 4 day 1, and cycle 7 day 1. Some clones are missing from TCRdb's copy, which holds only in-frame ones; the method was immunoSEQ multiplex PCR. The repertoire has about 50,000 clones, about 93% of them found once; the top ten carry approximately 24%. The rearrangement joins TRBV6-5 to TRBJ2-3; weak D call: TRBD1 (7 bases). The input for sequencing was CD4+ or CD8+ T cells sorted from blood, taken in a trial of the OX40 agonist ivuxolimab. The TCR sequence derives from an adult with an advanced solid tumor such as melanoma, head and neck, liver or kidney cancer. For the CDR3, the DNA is TGTGCTTCAGGGGGGCGGTCTTCCACAGATACGCAGTATTTT. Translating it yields CASGGRSSTDTQYF.